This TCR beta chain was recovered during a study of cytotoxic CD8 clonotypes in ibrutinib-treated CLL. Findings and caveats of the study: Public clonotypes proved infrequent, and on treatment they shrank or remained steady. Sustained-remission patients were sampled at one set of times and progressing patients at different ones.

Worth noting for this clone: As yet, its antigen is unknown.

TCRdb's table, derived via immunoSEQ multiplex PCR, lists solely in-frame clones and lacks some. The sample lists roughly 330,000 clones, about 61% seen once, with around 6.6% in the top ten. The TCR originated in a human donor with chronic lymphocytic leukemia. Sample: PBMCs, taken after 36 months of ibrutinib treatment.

Here the CDR3 reads CASTSGRGSNEQFF. In DNA, the CDR3 is TGTGCCAGCACCTCCGGGCGGGGGTCCAATGAGCAGTTCTTC. The V and J genes are TRBV13 and TRBJ2-1; 7 bases agree with TRBD2. Germline assignment: CDR1 PRHDT and CDR2 FYEKMQ (reference sequence). The CDR3 is 14 residues long. V lost 7 bases and J lost 6; bases outside the gene matches: 9.